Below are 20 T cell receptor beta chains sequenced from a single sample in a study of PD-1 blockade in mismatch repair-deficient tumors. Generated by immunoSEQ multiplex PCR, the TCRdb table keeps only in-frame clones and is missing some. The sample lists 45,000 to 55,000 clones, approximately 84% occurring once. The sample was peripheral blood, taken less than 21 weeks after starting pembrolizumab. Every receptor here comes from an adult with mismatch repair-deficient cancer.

CDR3 amino acids: CASSPGTLNTEAFF. In nucleotides, the CDR3 is TGTGCCAGCAGTCCCGGGACATTAAACACTGAAGCTTTCTTT. The chain has TRBV27 and TRBJ1-1; possibly TRBD1 for D (6 bases). Germline assignment: CDR1 MNHEY and CDR2 SMNVEV (reference sequence). Trimming stripped 5 bases from V and 2 bases from J, with 12 bases between. CDR3 length equals 14 residues.

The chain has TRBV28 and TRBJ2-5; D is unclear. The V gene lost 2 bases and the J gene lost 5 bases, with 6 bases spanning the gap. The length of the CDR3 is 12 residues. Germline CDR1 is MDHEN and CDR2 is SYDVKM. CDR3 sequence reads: CASSLQVETQYF. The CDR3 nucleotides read TGTGCCAGCAGTTTACAGGTGGAGACCCAGTACTTC.

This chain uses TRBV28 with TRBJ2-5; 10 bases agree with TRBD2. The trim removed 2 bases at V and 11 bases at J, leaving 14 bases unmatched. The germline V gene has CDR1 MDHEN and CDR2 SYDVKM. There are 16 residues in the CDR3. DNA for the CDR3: TGTGCCAGCAGTTTAGTAGCGGGAGGTTCTTTTTATGAGCAGTACTTC. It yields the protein CASSLVAGGSFYEQYF.

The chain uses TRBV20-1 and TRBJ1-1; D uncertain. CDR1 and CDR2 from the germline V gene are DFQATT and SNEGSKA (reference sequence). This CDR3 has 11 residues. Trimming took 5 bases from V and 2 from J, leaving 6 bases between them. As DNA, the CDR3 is TGCAGTGCTGTTTATAACACTGAAGCTTTCTTT. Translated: CSAVYNTEAFF.

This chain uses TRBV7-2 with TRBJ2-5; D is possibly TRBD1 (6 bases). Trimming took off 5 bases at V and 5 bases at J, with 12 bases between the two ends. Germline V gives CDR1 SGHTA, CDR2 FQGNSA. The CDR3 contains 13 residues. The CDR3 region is CASSLGHRETQYF. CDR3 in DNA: TGTGCCAGCAGCCTGGGACATCGGGAGACCCAGTACTTC.

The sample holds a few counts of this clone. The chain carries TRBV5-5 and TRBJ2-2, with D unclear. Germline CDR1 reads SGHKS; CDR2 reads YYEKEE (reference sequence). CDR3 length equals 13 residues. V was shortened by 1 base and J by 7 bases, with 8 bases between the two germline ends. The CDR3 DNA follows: TGTGCCAGCAGCTTGAGGTCAGACGGGGAGCTGTTTTTT. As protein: CASSLRSDGELFF.

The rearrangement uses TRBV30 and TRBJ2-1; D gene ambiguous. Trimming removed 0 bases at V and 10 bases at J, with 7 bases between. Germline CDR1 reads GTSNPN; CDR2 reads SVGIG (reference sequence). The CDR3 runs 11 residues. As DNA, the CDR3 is TGTGCCTGGAGTGTAGAGAGCGAGCAGTTCTTC. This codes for CAWSVESEQFF. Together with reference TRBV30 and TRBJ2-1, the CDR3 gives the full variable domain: SQTIHQWPATLVQPVGSPLSLECTVEGTSNPNLYWYRQAAGRGLQLLFYSVGIGQISSEVPQNLSASRPQDRQFILSSKKLLLSDSGFYLCAWSVESEQFFGPGTRLTVL.

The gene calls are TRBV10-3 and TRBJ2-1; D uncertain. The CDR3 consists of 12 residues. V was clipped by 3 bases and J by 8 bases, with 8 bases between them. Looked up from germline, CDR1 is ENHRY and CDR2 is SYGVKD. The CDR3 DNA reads TGTGCCATCAGTGAAGTGGGCTATGAGCAGTTCTTC. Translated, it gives CAISEVGYEQFF.

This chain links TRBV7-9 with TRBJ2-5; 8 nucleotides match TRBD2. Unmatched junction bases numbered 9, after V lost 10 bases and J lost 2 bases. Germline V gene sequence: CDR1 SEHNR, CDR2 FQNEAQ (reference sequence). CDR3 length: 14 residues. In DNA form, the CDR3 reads TGTGCCACCGAAGGACAGCGGGGGCAAGAGACCCAGTACTTC. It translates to CATEGQRGQETQYF.

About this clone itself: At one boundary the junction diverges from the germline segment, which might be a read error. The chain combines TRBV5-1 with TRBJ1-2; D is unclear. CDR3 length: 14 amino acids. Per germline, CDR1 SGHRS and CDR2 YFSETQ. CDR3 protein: CASNLISGDYGYTF. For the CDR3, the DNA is TGCGCCAGCAACTTGATATCCGGGGACTATGGCTACACCTTC.

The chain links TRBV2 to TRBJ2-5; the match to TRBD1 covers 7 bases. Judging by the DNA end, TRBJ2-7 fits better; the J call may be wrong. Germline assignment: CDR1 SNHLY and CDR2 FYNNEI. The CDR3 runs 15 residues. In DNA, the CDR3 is TGTGCCAGCAGTACGAGAACACAATCAGGGGGCGAGCAGTACTTC. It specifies CASSTRTQSGGEQYF.

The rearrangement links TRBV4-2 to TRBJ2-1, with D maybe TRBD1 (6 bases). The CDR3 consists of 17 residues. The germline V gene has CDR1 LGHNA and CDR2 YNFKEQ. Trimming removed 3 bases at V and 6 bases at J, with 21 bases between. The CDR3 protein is CASSQITGTWGTNEQFF. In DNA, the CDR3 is TGTGCCAGCAGCCAGATCACCGGGACATGGGGTACCAATGAGCAGTTCTTC.

The DNA of the CDR3 is TGTGCCAGCAGCCCCGGGACTAGCGGACAAAATGAGCAGTTCTTC. Protein product: CASSPGTSGQNEQFF. This rearrangement joins TRBV7-9 to TRBJ2-1; the match to TRBD2 covers 11 bases. Germline values: CDR1 SEHNR, CDR2 FQNEAQ (reference sequence). There are 15 residues in the CDR3. Trimming cost V 5 bases and J 7 bases; bases outside gene matches: 7.

The CDR3 DNA sequence: TGCGCCAGCAGCCAATCCGAAGCGGGAGGGTCCTACGAGCAGTACTTC. It encodes CASSQSEAGGSYEQYF. This chain links TRBV4-3 with TRBJ2-7, with TRBD2 matching over 10 bases. The germline V gene encodes CDR1 LGHNA and CDR2 YSLEER. The junction had 5 bases not matched to a gene; V was cut back by 2 bases and J by 1 base. The CDR3 length is 16 residues.

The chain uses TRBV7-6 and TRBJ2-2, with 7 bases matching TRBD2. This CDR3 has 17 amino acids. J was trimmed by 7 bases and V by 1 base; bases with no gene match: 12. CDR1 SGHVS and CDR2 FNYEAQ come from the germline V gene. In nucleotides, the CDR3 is TGTGCCAGCAGCTTAGTTGTCCCTAGCGGAGTCGGCGGGGAGCTGTTTTTT. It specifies CASSLVVPSGVGGELFF. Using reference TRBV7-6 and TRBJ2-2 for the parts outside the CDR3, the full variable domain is GAGVSQSPRYKVTKRGQDVALRCDPISGHVSLYWYRQALGQGPEFLTYFNYEAQQDKSGLPNDRFSAERPEGSISTLTIQRTEQRDSAMYRCASSLVVPSGVGGELFFGEGSRLTVL.

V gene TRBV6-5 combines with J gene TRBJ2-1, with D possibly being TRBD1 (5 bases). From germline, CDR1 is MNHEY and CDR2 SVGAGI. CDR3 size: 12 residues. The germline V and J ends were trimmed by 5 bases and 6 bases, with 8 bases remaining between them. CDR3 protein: CASSGRGNEQFF. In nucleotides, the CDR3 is TGTGCCAGCAGTGGAAGGGGCAATGAGCAGTTCTTC.

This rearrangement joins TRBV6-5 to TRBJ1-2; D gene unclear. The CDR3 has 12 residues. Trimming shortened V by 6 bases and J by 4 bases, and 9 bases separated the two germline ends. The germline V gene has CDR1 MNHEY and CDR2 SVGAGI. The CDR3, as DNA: TGTGCCAGCAGCACGAGTTCCTATGGCTACACCTTC. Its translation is CASSTSSYGYTF.

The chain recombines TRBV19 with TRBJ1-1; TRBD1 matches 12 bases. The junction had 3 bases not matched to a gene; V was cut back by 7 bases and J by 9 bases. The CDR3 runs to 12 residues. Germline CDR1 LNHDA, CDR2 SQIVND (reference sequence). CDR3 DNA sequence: TGTGCCAGTACTAGGGACAGGGGGCAAGCTTTCTTT. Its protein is CASTRDRGQAFF.

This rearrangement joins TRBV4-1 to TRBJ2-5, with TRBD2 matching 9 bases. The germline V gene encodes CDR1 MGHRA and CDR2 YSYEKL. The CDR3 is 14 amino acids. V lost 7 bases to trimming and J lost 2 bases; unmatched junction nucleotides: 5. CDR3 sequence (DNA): TGCGCCAGCAAATCTAGCGGGAAACAAGAGACCCAGTACTTC. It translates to CASKSSGKQETQYF.

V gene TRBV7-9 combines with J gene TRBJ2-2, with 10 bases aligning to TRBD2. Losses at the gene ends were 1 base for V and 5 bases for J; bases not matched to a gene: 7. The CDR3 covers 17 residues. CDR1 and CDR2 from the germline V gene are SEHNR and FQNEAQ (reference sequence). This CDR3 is CASSLDSGRTNTGELFF. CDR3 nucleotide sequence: TGTGCCAGCAGCTTAGATAGCGGGAGGACTAATACCGGGGAGCTGTTTTTT.